Reported below is one T cell receptor beta chain. The repertoire was sequenced with immunoSEQ multiplex PCR; TCRdb's copy has only in-frame clones and lacks some. The data contain fewer than 200,000 clones, around 90% of them singletons. This CDR3 spans 16 amino acids. With 3 bases clipped from V and 4 bases from J, the junction kept 13 bases outside the gene matches. Germline loops: CDR1 SGHNT, CDR2 YYREEE (reference sequence). The sample comes from a study of blood T cell repertoires in COVID-19. This TCR was recovered from an older woman who had recovered from COVID-19. Material: peripheral blood. The chain carries TRBV5-4 and TRBJ2-7; 7 positions match TRBD1. The CDR3 sequence: CASSSKPRDSTYEQYF. DNA for the CDR3: TGTGCCAGCAGCTCTAAGCCCCGGGACAGCACTTACGAGCAGTACTTC.